This TCR beta chain derives from a study of blood T cell repertoires in COVID-19. Only in-frame clones appear in the TCRdb table, and some are missing; sequencing was by immunoSEQ multiplex PCR. The sample includes 250,000 or so clones, 86% of them seen just once. The receptor comes from a man aged 25-45 years with active or convalescent COVID-19. Sequences were obtained from peripheral blood.

Here the CDR3 DNA reads TGTGCCAGCAGCTCCCTACTGACTGGAAGTAAGGGCTACACCTTC. Translation: CASSSLLTGSKGYTF. The chain joins TRBV13 to TRBJ1-2; D is ambiguous. There are 15 residues in the CDR3. V was clipped by 4 bases and J by 8 bases, with 20 bases between them. Germline V lookup: CDR1 PRHDT, CDR2 FYEKMQ (reference sequence).